Described below is a single T cell receptor (beta chain) sequence and its context. This entry belongs to a study of blood T cell repertoires in COVID-19. About the study: Spain, Italy and the United States supplied samples that represented acute and convalescent COVID-19. Sources were T cells, B-cell-depleted T cells, or PBMCs; the material itself was cDNA or gDNA.

V was trimmed by 3 bases and J by 6 bases, leaving 15 bases between them. Germline V gene data show CDR1 as MGHDK and CDR2 as SYGVNS. The length of the CDR3 is 16 residues. Per the original data handling: By means of reference gene primer amplification, nucleated cell counts were estimated. The table came from immunoSEQ multiplex PCR; TCRdb's copy has only in-frame clones and leaves some out. That table is the source of V, J and clone size, and D and trimming were worked out from the DNA. The sample records around 260,000 clones, around 87% being singletons. This sequence originates from a middle-aged woman who had recovered from COVID-19. The rearrangement links TRBV25-1 to TRBJ1-6; possible D gene TRBD1, 5 bases. Sequenced material: peripheral blood. In DNA, the CDR3 is TGTGCCAGCAGTGAGCCCCGAGCAGGGCTTAATTCACCCCTCCACTTT. This codes for CASSEPRAGLNSPLHF. Looking up the rest from reference TRBV25-1 and TRBJ1-6 gives the full variable domain: EADIYQTPRYLVIGTGKKITLECSQTMGHDKMYWYQQDPGMELHLIHYSYGVNSTEKGDLSSESTVSRIRTEHFPLTLESARPSHTSQYLCASSEPRAGLNSPLHFGNGTRLTVT.